The TCR beta chain under discussion was sequenced for a study of blood T cell repertoires in COVID-19. Data came from immunoSEQ multiplex PCR; TCRdb stores just in-frame clones and leaves some out. The sample includes approximately 150,000 clones, approximately 84% seen only once; the top ten take approximately 2.6%. Sequencing used peripheral blood. This TCR was recovered from a woman older than 75 with COVID-19, enrolled during active disease.

The DNA of the CDR3 is TGTGCCACCAGCAGACTGCCGGGACAGGGTTACAATGAGCAGTTCTTC. Translation: CATSRLPGQGYNEQFF. The chain employs TRBV15 and TRBJ2-1, with TRBD1 matching over 9 bases. J lost 4 bases, V lost 2 bases, and 6 bases had no gene match. This CDR3 contains 16 residues. From germline, CDR1 is LNHNV and CDR2 YYDKDF (reference sequence).